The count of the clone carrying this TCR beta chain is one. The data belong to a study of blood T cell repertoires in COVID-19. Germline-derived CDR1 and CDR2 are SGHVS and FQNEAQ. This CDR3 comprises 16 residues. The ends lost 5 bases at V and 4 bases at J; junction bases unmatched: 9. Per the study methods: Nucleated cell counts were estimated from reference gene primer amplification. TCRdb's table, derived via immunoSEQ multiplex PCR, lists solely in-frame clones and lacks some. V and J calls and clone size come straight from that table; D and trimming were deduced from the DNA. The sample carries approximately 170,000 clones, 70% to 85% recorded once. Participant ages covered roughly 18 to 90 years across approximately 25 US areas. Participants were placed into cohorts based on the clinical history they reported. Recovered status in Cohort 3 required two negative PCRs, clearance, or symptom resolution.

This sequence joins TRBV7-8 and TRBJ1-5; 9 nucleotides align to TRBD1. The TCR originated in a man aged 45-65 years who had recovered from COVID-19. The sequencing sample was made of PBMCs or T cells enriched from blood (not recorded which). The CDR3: CASSPGTGFGNQPQHF. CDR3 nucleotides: TGTGCCAGCAGCCCTGGGACAGGGTTTGGTAATCAGCCCCAGCATTTT. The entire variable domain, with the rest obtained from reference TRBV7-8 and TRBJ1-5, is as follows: GAGVSQSPRYKVAKRGQDVALRCDPISGHVSLFWYQQALGQGPEFLTYFQNEAQLDKSGLPSDRFFAERPEGSVSTLKIQRTQQEDSAVYLCASSPGTGFGNQPQHFGDGTRLSIL.